This T cell receptor (beta chain) was sequenced in a study of T cell changes during pregnancy in multiple sclerosis. The CDR3 sequence is 10 residues long. V was clipped by 3 bases and J by 8 bases, with 5 bases between them. CDR1 is GTSNPN and CDR2 is SVGIG in the germline V gene (reference sequence). Measured with immunoSEQ multiplex PCR; TCRdb has only the in-frame clones, and not every one. The data contain about 38,000 clones, about 91% of them singletons. Sequences were derived from CD8+ T cells from peripheral blood mononuclear cells, sampled after pregnancy. The source of this sequence is a female donor with multiple sclerosis, enrolled in a pregnancy study. The V call is TRBV30, the J call TRBJ1-3; D gene ambiguous. For the CDR3, the DNA is TGTGCCTGGAGATCCGACACCATATATTTT. Translated, it gives CAWRSDTIYF.